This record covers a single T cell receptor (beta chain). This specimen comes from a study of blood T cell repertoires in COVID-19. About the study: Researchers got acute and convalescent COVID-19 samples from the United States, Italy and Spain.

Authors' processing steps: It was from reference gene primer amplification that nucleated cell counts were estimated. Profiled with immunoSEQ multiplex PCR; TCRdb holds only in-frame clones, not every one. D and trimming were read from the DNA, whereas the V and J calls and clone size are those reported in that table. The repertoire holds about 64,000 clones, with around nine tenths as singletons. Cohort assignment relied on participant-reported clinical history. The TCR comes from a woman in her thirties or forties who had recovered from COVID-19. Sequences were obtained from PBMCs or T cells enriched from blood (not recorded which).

CDR3 DNA sequence: TGCGCCAGCACCATTGGCCAGGACAGCCATGGCTACACCTTC. Protein sequence: CASTIGQDSHGYTF. The rearrangement links TRBV5-1 to TRBJ1-2; D might be TRBD1 (6 bases). Germline assignment: CDR1 SGHRS and CDR2 YFSETQ. The length of the CDR3 is 14 residues. V lost 6 bases and J lost 6, with 18 bases in between.